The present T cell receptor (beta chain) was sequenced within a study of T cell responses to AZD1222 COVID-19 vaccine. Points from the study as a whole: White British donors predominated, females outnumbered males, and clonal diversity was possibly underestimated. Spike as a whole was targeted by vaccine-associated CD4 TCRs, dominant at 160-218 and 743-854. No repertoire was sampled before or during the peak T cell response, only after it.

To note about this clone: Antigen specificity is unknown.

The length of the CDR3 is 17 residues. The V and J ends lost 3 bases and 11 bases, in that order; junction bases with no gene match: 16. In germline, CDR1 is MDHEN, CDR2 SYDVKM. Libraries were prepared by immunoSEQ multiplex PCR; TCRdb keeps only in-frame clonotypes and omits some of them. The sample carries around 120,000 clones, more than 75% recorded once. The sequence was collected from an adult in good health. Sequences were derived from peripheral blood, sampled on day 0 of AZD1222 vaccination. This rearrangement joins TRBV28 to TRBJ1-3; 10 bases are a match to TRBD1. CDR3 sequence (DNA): TGTGCCAGCAGTTTCCCCCTCGGGACAGGGGCCGGATTCCCCATATATTTT. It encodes CASSFPLGTGAGFPIYF.